The 32 T cell receptor beta chains listed next were all sequenced from one sample in a study of human T cells and chemical hapten exposure. TCRdb called the RACE reads again in MiXCR, with one record for every CDR3 protein. The table records more than 250,000 distinct CDR3 sequences, 7.5% to 9% of them present only once. The sample's time point: pre-sensitization, week 0. Regarding treatment: therapeutic diphenylcyclopropenone sensitization with weekly scalp DPC. The sample in question was whole blood, obtained in connection with sensitization to the hapten diphenylcyclopropenone (DPC). These receptors were obtained from a man younger than 30 with alopecia areata. Some clones in this sample may be carry-over from other donors' samples.

Only a few counts were recorded for this clonotype. The rearrangement joins TRBV6-2 or TRBV6-3 to TRBJ2-6, with D maybe TRBD2 (5 bases). With 7 bases removed from V and 0 bases from J, the gap between germline ends came to 10 bases. The germline gives CDR1 MNHEY, CDR2 SVGEGT. CDR3 length: 15 residues. The CDR3 DNA is TGTGCCAGCAAAGGTGCGGGCTCTGGGGCCAACGTCCTGACTTTC. It is translated as CASKGAGSGANVLTF.

The gene calls are TRBV6-6 and TRBJ2-7; maybe TRBD1 (5 bases). V was clipped by 0 bases and J by 3 bases, with 12 bases between them. CDR3 length equals 15 residues. Germline assignment: CDR1 MNHNY and CDR2 SVGAGI (reference sequence). CDR3 DNA sequence: TGTGCCAGCAGTTACTCCCCAAGGGGTAGCTACGAGCAGTACTTC. It specifies CASSYSPRGSYEQYF.

J is TRBJ1-2 and V is TRBV5-6, with D uncertain. V lost 0 bases to trimming and J lost 4 bases, with 10 bases between them. The CDR3 spans 14 residues. Per the germline V gene, CDR1 is SGHDT and CDR2 is YYEEEE. CDR3: CASSLDGRTYGYTF. CDR3 coding DNA: TGTGCCAGCAGCTTGGATGGACGGACCTATGGCTACACCTTC.

In this sample, this clonotype turned up a few times. The chain uses TRBV25-1 and TRBJ2-2; D is undetermined. CDR3 length equals 13 residues. In germline, CDR1 is MGHDK, CDR2 SYGVNS. The V end was cut by 5 bases, the J end by 1 base, with 5 bases between. CDR3: CASSWENTGELFF. CDR3 DNA: TGTGCCAGCAGTTGGGAGAACACCGGGGAGCTGTTTTTT.

This clonotype was picked up a small number of times. The chain recombines TRBV5-1 with TRBJ1-1; weak D call: TRBD1 (5 bases). The CDR3 contains 18 residues. CDR1 and CDR2 (germline): SGHRS, YFSETQ. With 4 bases removed from V and 1 base from J, the gap between germline ends came to 23 bases. CDR3 amino acids: CASSLGYVGRGENTEAFF. The CDR3 DNA sequence: TGCGCCAGCAGCCTGGGATATGTCGGGCGAGGGGAGAACACTGAAGCTTTCTTT.

This clonotype was seen many times. V usage is TRBV25-1 and J usage is TRBJ1-3; 8 bases map to TRBD1. CDR1 and CDR2 (germline): MGHDK, SYGVNS. CDR3 length: 14 amino acids. The V segment lost 6 bases and the J segment 3 bases; nucleotides outside the gene matches: 4. CDR3 sequence: CASSSGTGGNTIYF. In DNA form, the CDR3 reads TGTGCCAGCAGCTCCGGGACAGGTGGAAACACCATATATTTT.

This chain uses TRBV9 with TRBJ2-3, with D possibly being TRBD1 (6 bases). Per germline, CDR1 SGDLS and CDR2 YYNGEE. Trimming took off 4 bases at V and 5 bases at J, with 11 bases between the two ends. The CDR3 is 13 amino acids. CDR3 protein: CASSSWDIDTQYF. For the CDR3, the DNA is TGTGCCAGCAGCTCCTGGGACATAGATACGCAGTATTTT.

This clonotype was recorded a few times. This sequence joins TRBV29-1 and TRBJ2-2; D might be TRBD1 (6 bases). The length of the CDR3 is 13 residues. Germline CDR1 reads SQVTM; CDR2 reads ANQGSEA. The germline V and J ends were trimmed by 5 bases and 4 bases, with 11 bases remaining between them. The CDR3 is CSVTKDSTGELFF. Here the CDR3 DNA reads TGCAGCGTTACGAAGGACAGCACCGGGGAGCTGTTTTTT.

The chain is built from TRBV4-3 and TRBJ1-4; D remains ambiguous. Germline CDR1 and CDR2: LGHNA and YSLEER. The V gene lost 4 bases and the J gene lost 0 bases, with 9 bases spanning the gap. The CDR3 consists of 15 residues. CDR3 sequence reads: CASSPARATNEKLFF. CDR3 DNA sequence: TGCGCCAGCAGCCCCGCGAGGGCAACTAATGAAAAACTGTTTTTT.

This clonotype was counted only a few times. V is TRBV20-1 and J is TRBJ2-3; D unresolved. This CDR3 is 13 amino acids long. With 2 bases removed from V and 2 bases from J, the gap between germline ends came to 8 bases. CDR1 and CDR2 from the germline V gene are DFQATT and SNEGSKA (reference sequence). The CDR3: CSARRLATDTQYF. CDR3 DNA: TGCAGTGCTAGACGACTGGCCACAGATACGCAGTATTTT.

This clonotype has at least ten counts. The chain's CDR3 is CASSDLALTEAFF. The CDR3 nucleotides read TGTGCCAGCAGTGACCTAGCCCTCACTGAAGCTTTCTTT. The chain recombines TRBV6-1 with TRBJ1-1; no reliable D call. V gave up 3 bases and J gave up 4 bases, with 9 bases separating them. Germline V gene sequence: CDR1 MNHNS, CDR2 SASEGT. CDR3 length: 13 residues.

This sequence joins TRBV2 and TRBJ2-6; possibly TRBD2 for D (6 bases). V shed 4 bases and J shed 2 bases, with 12 bases lying between them. The germline CDR1 and CDR2 sequences are SNHLY and FYNNEI. The length of the CDR3 is 16 residues. The CDR3 is CASSVRRVTGANVLTF. The CDR3 DNA reads as TGTGCCAGCAGTGTAAGGAGGGTTACTGGGGCCAACGTCCTGACTTTC.

The CDR3 protein is CASSSGTSISGNTIYF. The CDR3 DNA reads TGTGCCAGCAGCTCCGGTACATCCATATCTGGAAACACCATATATTTT. The rearrangement uses TRBV6-5 and TRBJ1-3; unclear D gene. The CDR3 consists of 16 residues. CDR1 and CDR2 (germline): MNHEY, SVGAGI. The V and J ends lost 6 bases and 1 base respectively, with 16 bases between them.

CDR3 bases: TGCGCCAGCAGCCAAAAATACGGGGGCGCCAAAAACATTCAGTACTTC. Protein sequence: CASSQKYGGAKNIQYF. This chain links TRBV4-3 with TRBJ2-4; D may match TRBD1 or TRBD2 (6 bases each). CDR1 and CDR2 (germline): LGHNA, YSLEER. The CDR3 consists of 16 residues. With 2 bases removed from V and 1 base from J, the gap between germline ends came to 12 bases.

This clonotype has just a few counts. The genes are TRBV9 and TRBJ2-7; D is unclear. The CDR3 has 14 amino acids. Trimming pared 4 bases from V and 6 bases from J, leaving 17 bases between. CDR1 is SGDLS and CDR2 is YYNGEE in the germline V gene. This CDR3 is CASSFSALPGEQYF. The CDR3 DNA reads as TGTGCCAGCAGCTTTTCGGCCCTACCAGGCGAGCAGTACTTC.

This clonotype was observed at least ten times. The gene calls are TRBV7-2 and TRBJ2-3; D not resolved. The ends were cut back, 1 base at V and 2 bases at J, with 7 bases in the middle. Germline CDR1 is SGHTA and CDR2 is FQGNSA. The CDR3 has 14 amino acids. This CDR3 is CASSLGPATDTQYF. In DNA, the CDR3 is TGTGCCAGCAGCTTAGGGCCAGCCACAGATACGCAGTATTTT. Variable domain in full (rest from reference TRBV7-2 and TRBJ2-3): GAGVSQSPSNKVTEKGKDVELRCDPISGHTALYWYRQSLGQGLEFLIYFQGNSAPDKSGLPSDRFSAERTGGSVSTLTIQRTQQEDSAVYLCASSLGPATDTQYFGPGTRLTVL.

This clonotype was counted ten times or more. V gene TRBV4-3 combines with J gene TRBJ2-1, with 11 bases that match TRBD2. The trim removed 7 bases at V and 10 bases at J, leaving 12 bases unmatched. CDR3 length: 15 amino acids. The germline gives CDR1 LGHNA, CDR2 YSLEER. CDR3 nucleotide sequence: TGCGCCAGCAAGTATCTTAGCGGGGGGGCCGGGGAGCAGTTCTTC. Its translation: CASKYLSGGAGEQFF.

The V gene is TRBV6-2 or TRBV6-3, the J gene TRBJ2-5; 8 bases line up with TRBD1. The CDR3 sequence is 15 residues long. The germline V gene encodes CDR1 MNHEY and CDR2 SVGEGT. Trimming at V came to 2 bases and at J to 1 base, leaving 3 bases not matched to a gene. The CDR3 DNA sequence: TGTGCCAGCAGTTACCCTGGACAGGGCCAAGAGACCCAGTACTTC. It encodes CASSYPGQGQETQYF.

This clonotype was found many times. This sequence joins TRBV7-2 and TRBJ1-5, with 7 bases aligning to TRBD1. The CDR3 extends over 15 amino acids. Germline V lookup: CDR1 SGHTA, CDR2 FQGNSA. The trim removed 5 bases at V and 1 base at J, leaving 5 bases unmatched. Here the CDR3 DNA reads TGTGCCAGCAGCAAGGGACAGTGGAGCAATCAGCCCCAGCATTTT. Translated: CASSKGQWSNQPQHF. Full variable domain (outside the CDR3, taken from reference TRBV7-2 and TRBJ1-5): GAGVSQSPSNKVTEKGKDVELRCDPISGHTALYWYRQSLGQGLEFLIYFQGNSAPDKSGLPSDRFSAERTGGSVSTLTIQRTQQEDSAVYLCASSKGQWSNQPQHFGDGTRLSIL.

This clonotype appeared a few times. The V call is TRBV12-3 or TRBV12-4, the J call TRBJ2-5; D is perhaps TRBD1 (6 bases). The V end lost 4 bases, the J end lost 1 base, and 10 bases lay between the germline ends. CDR3 size: 14 residues. DNA for the CDR3: TGTGCCAGCAGTTACGGGACAATCCAAGAGACCCAGTACTTC. This gives the protein CASSYGTIQETQYF.

There are many counts of this clonotype. Here the CDR3 DNA reads TGTGCCAGCAGCTCCAACCCTAGACAGTCTGGCTACACCTTC. Its translation: CASSSNPRQSGYTF. The rearrangement uses TRBV7-9 and TRBJ1-2; possibly TRBD1 for D (5 bases). Germline CDR1 and CDR2: SEHNR and FQNEAQ (reference sequence). V was pared by 4 bases and J by 7 bases, with 16 bases between. This CDR3 region has 14 residues.

The chain couples TRBV12-3 or TRBV12-4 to TRBJ2-2; D is uncertain. The V end lost 1 base, the J end lost 4 bases, and 7 bases lay between the germline ends. This CDR3 is 14 amino acids long. The CDR3 region has the DNA TGTGCCAGCAGTTTAGGCCCGTTCACCGGGGAGCTGTTTTTT. As protein: CASSLGPFTGELFF.

This clonotype occurred a few times. J is TRBJ2-5 and V is TRBV5-1; D gene uncertain. The germline V gene has CDR1 SGHRS and CDR2 YFSETQ. The ends were cut back, 1 base at V and 2 bases at J, with 9 bases in the middle. The CDR3 is 14 amino acids. The CDR3 DNA reads TGCGCCAGCAGCTTGTCATCGTCACAAGAGACCCAGTACTTC. This translates into CASSLSSSQETQYF.

The chain employs TRBV3-1 and TRBJ2-2; D may correspond to TRBD1 or TRBD2 (5 bases each). The CDR3 runs to 12 residues. Germline values: CDR1 LGHDT, CDR2 YNNKEL (reference sequence). Trimming left V 5 bases short and J 7 bases short, with 8 bases between. CDR3 nucleotides: TGTGCCAGCAGCAGGGACGGCGGGGAGCTGTTTTTT. Translating gives CASSRDGGELFF.

There are a few counts of this clonotype. V is TRBV7-3 and J is TRBJ2-1; either TRBD1 or TRBD2 may supply D (5 bases each). This CDR3 comprises 13 residues. The ends were cut back, 5 bases at V and 6 bases at J, with 11 bases in the middle. Per germline, CDR1 SGHTA and CDR2 FQGTGA. The CDR3 reads CASSRGVVNEQFF. For the CDR3, the DNA is TGTGCCAGCAGCCGAGGGGTAGTCAATGAGCAGTTCTTC. The complete variable domain, with remaining parts taken from reference TRBV7-3 and TRBJ2-1, reads GAGVSQTPSNKVTEKGKYVELRCDPISGHTALYWYRQSLGQGPEFLIYFQGTGAADDSGLPNDRFFAVRPEGSVSTLKIQRTERGDSAVYLCASSRGVVNEQFFGPGTRLTVL.

This clonotype was recorded a few times. The chain is built from TRBV5-6 and TRBJ2-5; D gene unclear. Trimming took 4 bases from V and 2 from J, leaving 9 bases between them. Germline V CDR1 and CDR2: SGHDT, YYEEEE. This CDR3 spans 13 amino acids. CDR3 loop: CASSRDWQETQYF. The CDR3 DNA reads TGTGCCAGCAGCCGCGACTGGCAAGAGACCCAGTACTTC.

The chain links TRBV4-2 to TRBJ1-5; 9 nucleotides line up with TRBD1. The V gene end was trimmed by 0 bases and the J gene end by 6 bases; junction bases not matched to a gene: 3. The CDR3 runs to 15 residues. Germline V gene sequence: CDR1 LGHNA, CDR2 YNFKEQ. The CDR3 reads CASSQDTGGSQPQHF. The CDR3 region has the DNA TGTGCCAGCAGCCAAGATACAGGGGGCTCTCAGCCCCAGCATTTT.

Only a few counts were recorded for this clonotype. The rearrangement uses TRBV7-2 and TRBJ2-2, with D possibly being TRBD2 (6 bases). Per germline, CDR1 SGHTA and CDR2 FQGNSA. Trimming cost V 5 bases and J 6 bases, with 13 bases left between them. The CDR3 is 14 amino acids. The CDR3 here is CASSIKGGAGELFF. The CDR3 region has the DNA TGTGCCAGCAGCATAAAGGGCGGGGCCGGGGAGCTGTTTTTT.

The rearrangement links TRBV5-1 to TRBJ2-5, with D perhaps TRBD1 (5 bases). CDR1 and CDR2 (germline): SGHRS, YFSETQ. Trimming took off 0 bases at V and 1 base at J, with 7 bases between the two ends. This CDR3 has 14 residues. The CDR3 loop is CASSLVDSQETQYF. CDR3 DNA: TGCGCCAGCAGCTTGGTCGACAGCCAAGAGACCCAGTACTTC.

This clonotype was seen many times. The chain couples TRBV29-1 to TRBJ1-1; a possible D gene is TRBD1 (5 bases). Germline CDR1 is SQVTM and CDR2 is ANQGSEA. The CDR3 covers 14 residues. Trimming left V 6 bases short and J 1 base short, with 15 bases between. CDR3 protein: CSVRDGGRNTEAFF. In DNA, the CDR3 is TGCAGCGTCCGGGACGGAGGTAGGAACACTGAAGCTTTCTTT.

This clonotype was detected a few times. This sequence joins TRBV4-3 and TRBJ2-3, with TRBD1 as a possible D gene (6 bases). V lost 1 base and J 7 bases, leaving 12 bases between the germline ends. This CDR3 is built from 14 residues. Germline assignment: CDR1 LGHNA and CDR2 YSLEER. The CDR3 is CASSQVTGPNTQYF. CDR3 nucleotide sequence: TGCGCCAGCAGCCAAGTGACAGGTCCAAATACGCAGTATTTT.

The rearrangement joins TRBV20-1 to TRBJ1-1; D is unclear. The CDR3 has 13 amino acids. V shed 1 base and J shed 6 bases, with 12 bases lying between them. CDR1 DFQATT and CDR2 SNEGSKA come from the germline V gene (reference sequence). The CDR3 DNA reads as TGCAGTGCTAGAGCTCCCGCAGAGGCTGAAGCTTTCTTT. This gives the protein CSARAPAEAEAFF.